The 25 T cell receptor beta chains presented below share a single source sample, sequenced in a study of blood T cell repertoires in COVID-19. The data were produced by immunoSEQ multiplex PCR, yet TCRdb's version contains in-frame clones alone and is incomplete. The sample carries under 150,000 clones, 85% to 90% recorded once. Material for sequencing was peripheral blood. The receptor source for this set is a man aged 50 to 60 with active or convalescent COVID-19.

The rearrangement joins TRBV3-1 (or the pseudogene TRBV3-2) to TRBJ2-5, with D tentatively TRBD1 (6 bases). CDR1 LGHDT and CDR2 YNNKEL come from the germline V gene (reference sequence). Trimming shortened V by 4 bases and J by 1 base, and 10 bases separated the two germline ends. This CDR3 spans 14 amino acids. CDR3 residues: CASSPRDIQETQYF. CDR3 coding DNA: TGTGCCAGCAGCCCCCGGGACATCCAAGAGACCCAGTACTTC.

V is TRBV14 and J is TRBJ1-2; D may be TRBD1 (5 bases). CDR3 length equals 13 residues. Germline lookup yields CDR1 SGHDN and CDR2 FVKESK. Trimming took 4 bases from V and 6 from J, leaving 12 bases between them. CDR3 amino acids: CASSPTTAHGYTF. The CDR3 nucleotides are TGTGCCAGCAGCCCGACGACAGCCCATGGCTACACCTTC.

The V call is TRBV25-1, the J call TRBJ1-2; 8 bases match TRBD1. This CDR3 contains 18 residues. J lost 4 bases, V lost 7 bases, and 20 bases had no gene match. Germline V gives CDR1 MGHDK, CDR2 SYGVNS. DNA for the CDR3: TGTGCCAGCAAACTTCACATTTCCGAGACAGGGGCCGTCTATGGCTACACCTTC. It encodes CASKLHISETGAVYGYTF.

The J gene is TRBJ2-3, the V gene TRBV6-5; D is undetermined. The germline V and J ends were trimmed by 10 bases and 8 bases, with 22 bases remaining between them. This CDR3 is built from 14 residues. Germline V gene sequence: CDR1 MNHEY, CDR2 SVGAGI. CDR3 region: CATKVVGDSGTQYF. DNA for the CDR3: TGTGCCACCAAAGTAGTCGGCGATTCGGGTACGCAGTATTTT.

The J gene is TRBJ2-1, the V gene TRBV28, with 9 bases matching TRBD1. CDR3 length: 15 amino acids. Germline loops: CDR1 MDHEN, CDR2 SYDVKM. With V trimmed by 4 bases and J by 6 bases, 7 bases remained unmatched. The CDR3 bases are TGTGCCAGCAGTTCCCGACAGGGGGAGATCAATGAGCAGTTCTTC. Protein product: CASSSRQGEINEQFF.

The CDR3 spells CASSLESGGLPSTDTQYF. CDR3 coding DNA: TGTGCCAGCAGCTTAGAGTCGGGGGGCCTCCCAAGCACAGATACGCAGTATTTT. The V gene is TRBV7-2, the J gene TRBJ2-3, with D possibly TRBD2 on 7 matching bases. This CDR3 has 18 residues. Trimming took 1 base from V and 0 from J, leaving 17 bases between them. The germline V gene has CDR1 SGHTA and CDR2 FQGNSA.

The chain joins TRBV11-3 to TRBJ2-1; 9 bases fit TRBD1. The germline CDR1 and CDR2 sequences are SGHNT and YENEEA. The CDR3 is 16 residues long. V trimming: 4 bases; J trimming: 7 bases; junction bases outside the gene matches: 11. The CDR3 is CASSSQQGALVNEQFF. The CDR3 DNA follows: TGTGCCAGCAGCTCCCAACAGGGGGCATTAGTGAATGAGCAGTTCTTC. Together with reference TRBV11-3 and TRBJ2-1, the CDR3 gives the full variable domain: EAGVVQSPRYKIIEKKQPVAFWCNPISGHNTLYWYLQNLGQGPELLIRYENEEAVDDSQLPKDRFSAERLKGVDSTLKIQPAELGDSAVYLCASSSQQGALVNEQFFGPGTRLTVL.

Here the CDR3 reads CASTRNGRISTDTQYF. CDR3 nucleotide sequence: TGTGCCAGCACCAGGAACGGGAGGATTAGCACAGATACGCAGTATTTT. This chain links TRBV28 with TRBJ2-3; 7 positions agree with TRBD2. The V gene's germline CDR1 is MDHEN and CDR2 SYDVKM. J gave up 0 bases and V 7 bases, and 10 bases lay outside the gene matches. This CDR3 is 16 amino acids long. Full variable domain (missing parts from reference TRBV28 and TRBJ2-3): DVKVTQSSRYLVKRTGEKVFLECVQDMDHENMFWYRQDPGLGLRLIYFSYDVKMKEKGDIPEGYSVSREKKERFSLILESASTNQTSMYLCASTRNGRISTDTQYFGPGTRLTVL.

This chain joins TRBV18 and TRBJ1-3, with TRBD1 identical over 9 bases. The CDR3 extends over 16 amino acids. The V and J ends lost 5 bases and 1 base, in that order; junction bases with no gene match: 6. Germline assignment: CDR1 KGHSH and CDR2 LQKENI. The CDR3 is CASSERDRDSGNTIYF. The CDR3 coding sequence is TGTGCCAGCTCAGAACGGGACAGGGATTCTGGAAACACCATATATTTT.

The chain joins TRBV5-4 to TRBJ2-5; D unclear. Trimming removed 0 bases from V and 2 bases from J, with 14 bases in between. Germline V gene sequence: CDR1 SGHNT, CDR2 YYREEE (reference sequence). The CDR3 contains 16 residues. DNA of the CDR3: TGTGCCAGCAGCTTGGCCCCATATCGAGGACAAGAGACCCAGTACTTC. Protein sequence: CASSLAPYRGQETQYF.

This clone appeared once. This chain uses TRBV6-2 or TRBV6-3 with TRBJ2-4; 11 bases align to TRBD2. Germline V gives CDR1 MNHEY, CDR2 SVGEGT. This CDR3 region has 18 residues. Germline trimming cut 5 bases from V and 2 bases from J; bases unmatched to any gene: 11. The CDR3 bases are TGTGCCAGCAGTCCGACAACTAGCGGGAGCTTGACCAAAAACATTCAGTACTTC. This gives the protein CASSPTTSGSLTKNIQYF.

The J gene is TRBJ1-3, the V gene TRBV5-1; no definite D call. The ends were cut back, 0 bases at V and 0 bases at J, with 10 bases in the middle. This CDR3 comprises 16 residues. CDR1 is SGHRS and CDR2 is YFSETQ in the germline V gene. CDR3 in amino acids: CASSLALGASGNTIYF. CDR3 coding DNA: TGCGCCAGCAGCTTGGCCCTCGGAGCCTCTGGAAACACCATATATTTT.

The V call is TRBV12-3 or TRBV12-4, the J call TRBJ2-5; 7 nucleotides line up with TRBD2. There are 13 residues in the CDR3. V shed 4 bases and J 3 bases; nucleotides not matched to a gene: 2. The CDR3 loop reads CASSYGGKETQYF. The CDR3 coding sequence is TGTGCCAGCAGTTACGGGGGGAAAGAGACCCAGTACTTC.

CDR3 DNA sequence: TGTGCCAGTAGTATAGAAGGGGGTGGCACCGGGGAGCTGTTTTTT. Translation: CASSIEGGGTGELFF. V is TRBV19 and J is TRBJ2-2, with D tentatively TRBD1 (6 bases). Trimming stripped 0 bases from V and 4 bases from J, with 9 bases between. CDR3 size: 15 residues. Germline-derived CDR1 and CDR2 are LNHDA and SQIVND (reference sequence).

The chain employs TRBV5-4 and TRBJ1-1; 7 nucleotides agree with TRBD1. The CDR3 runs to 13 residues. Per the germline V gene, CDR1 is SGHNT and CDR2 is YYREEE (reference sequence). Unmatched junction bases numbered 4, after V lost 5 bases and J lost 3 bases. The CDR3 DNA sequence: TGTGCCAGCAGTGGGGGGACAGACACTGAAGCTTTCTTT. This codes for CASSGGTDTEAFF.

V is TRBV7-2 and J is TRBJ2-7; TRBD2 is a possible D gene (6 bases). CDR1 and CDR2 (germline): SGHTA, FQGNSA. V lost 1 base and J lost 4, with 20 bases in between. This CDR3 spans 17 amino acids. The CDR3 nucleotides are TGTGCCAGCAGCTTAGTCCCCGGCATGGGAGGTGCGTACGAGCAGTACTTC. The encoded protein is CASSLVPGMGGAYEQYF.

The chain is built from TRBV18 and TRBJ2-7; TRBD1 matches 7 bases. This CDR3 has 12 residues. Germline assignment: CDR1 KGHSH and CDR2 LQKENI. V dropped 5 bases and J dropped 6; count of bases not matched to a gene: 4. The CDR3 is CASSSQGSEQYF. The CDR3 region has the DNA TGTGCCAGCTCATCACAGGGGTCCGAGCAGTACTTC.

The rearrangement links TRBV6-6 to TRBJ1-3; maybe TRBD1 (6 bases). The CDR3 consists of 15 residues. Trimming cost V 4 bases and J 1 base, with 11 bases left between them. Per germline, CDR1 MNHNY and CDR2 SVGAGI (reference sequence). The CDR3 sequence is CASSSPGTSGNTIYF. The DNA of the CDR3 is TGTGCCAGCAGTTCCCCTGGGACATCTGGAAACACCATATATTTT.

This chain uses TRBV11-2 with TRBJ1-2, with D uncertain. Germline CDR1 and CDR2: SGHAT and FQNNGV. The CDR3 has 13 amino acids. V was shortened by 1 base and J by 7 bases, with 10 bases between the two germline ends. The DNA of the CDR3 is TGTGCCAGCAGCTTAGCGGGGATAGGTGGCTACACCTTC. It encodes CASSLAGIGGYTF.

V usage is TRBV7-9 and J usage is TRBJ2-1, with D perhaps matching TRBD2 (6 bases). CDR3 length: 16 amino acids. V dropped 5 bases and J dropped 4 bases, with 18 bases sitting between them. In germline, CDR1 is SEHNR, CDR2 FQNEAQ (reference sequence). CDR3 nucleotides: TGTGCCAGCAGCCAAAGTGGCGGAGGGAGATACAATGAGCAGTTCTTC. This translates into CASSQSGGGRYNEQFF. The entire variable domain, with the rest obtained from reference TRBV7-9 and TRBJ2-1, is as follows: DTGVSQNPRHKITKRGQNVTFRCDPISEHNRLYWYRQTLGQGPEFLTYFQNEAQLEKSRLLSDRFSAERPKGSFSTLEIQRTEQGDSAMYLCASSQSGGGRYNEQFFGPGTRLTVL.

The J gene is TRBJ2-5, the V gene TRBV30; weak D call: TRBD2 (6 bases). Germline-derived CDR1 and CDR2 are GTSNPN and SVGIG (reference sequence). V shed 1 base and J shed 5 bases, with 17 bases lying between them. The CDR3 has 15 amino acids. The CDR3 coding sequence is TGTGCCTGGAGTGCGCGGCTCAAACGGGGGGAGACCCAGTACTTC. Protein product: CAWSARLKRGETQYF. The full variable domain, rest sourced from reference TRBV30 and TRBJ2-5, is SQTIHQWPATLVQPVGSPLSLECTVEGTSNPNLYWYRQAAGRGLQLLFYSVGIGQISSEVPQNLSASRPQDRQFILSSKKLLLSDSGFYLCAWSARLKRGETQYFGPGTRLLVL.

J is TRBJ2-3 and V is TRBV19; 9 positions match TRBD2. The CDR3 length is 15 residues. Germline-derived CDR1 and CDR2 are LNHDA and SQIVND (reference sequence). V dropped 5 bases and J dropped 2; count of bases not matched to a gene: 5. DNA for the CDR3: TGTGCCAGTAGTGCAGCGGGGGGCCACACAGATACGCAGTATTTT. Its protein is CASSAAGGHTDTQYF.

CDR3 region: CASSQGDRVGEKLFF. The CDR3 DNA sequence: TGTGCCAGCAGCCAAGGGGACAGGGTGGGCGAAAAACTGTTTTTT. The chain recombines TRBV14 with TRBJ1-4, with TRBD1 matching 9 bases. The CDR3 consists of 15 residues. J lost 8 bases, V lost 1 base, and 5 bases had no gene match. Germline V gene sequence: CDR1 SGHDN, CDR2 FVKESK.

The chain links TRBV5-1 to TRBJ2-7, with 9 bases matching TRBD1. CDR1 is SGHRS and CDR2 is YFSETQ in the germline V gene. Losses at the gene ends were 3 bases for V and 4 bases for J; bases not matched to a gene: 11. CDR3 size: 16 residues. CDR3 DNA sequence: TGCGCCAGCAGCTCCACAGGGGGCCCGGAGTCATACGAGCAGTACTTC. This translates into CASSSTGGPESYEQYF.

This clone showed up just once. The V call is TRBV13, the J call TRBJ1-4, with D unresolved. The CDR3 is made up of 14 amino acids. Germline V gene lookup returns CDR1 PRHDT and CDR2 FYEKMQ (reference sequence). Trimming shortened V by 6 bases and J by 8 bases, and 16 bases separated the two germline ends. The CDR3 nucleotides read TGTGCCAGCAGTTTATTTGGAACCAGGGAAAAACTGTTTTTT. It is translated as CASSLFGTREKLFF.